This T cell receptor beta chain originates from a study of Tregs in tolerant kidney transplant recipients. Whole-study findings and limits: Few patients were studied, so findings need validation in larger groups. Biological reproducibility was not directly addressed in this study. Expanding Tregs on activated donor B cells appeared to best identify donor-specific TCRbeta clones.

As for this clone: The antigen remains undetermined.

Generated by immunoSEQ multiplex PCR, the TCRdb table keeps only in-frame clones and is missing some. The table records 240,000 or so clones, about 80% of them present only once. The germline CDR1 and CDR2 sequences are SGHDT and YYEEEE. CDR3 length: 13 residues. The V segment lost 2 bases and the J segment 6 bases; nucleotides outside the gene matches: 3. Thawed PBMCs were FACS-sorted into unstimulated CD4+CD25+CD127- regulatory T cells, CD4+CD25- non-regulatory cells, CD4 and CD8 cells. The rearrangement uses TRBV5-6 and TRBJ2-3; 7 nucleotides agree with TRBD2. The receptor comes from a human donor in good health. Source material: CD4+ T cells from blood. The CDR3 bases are TGTGCCAGCAGCTTAGCGGGGAGGGATACGCAGTATTTT. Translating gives CASSLAGRDTQYF.